This is a list of T cell receptor beta chains from one sample in a study of T cell changes during pregnancy in multiple sclerosis. The data were produced by immunoSEQ multiplex PCR, yet TCRdb's version contains in-frame clones alone and is incomplete. The sample has around 20,000 clones, about 89% seen once. This specimen consisted of CD4+ T cells from peripheral blood mononuclear cells, obtained in the third trimester of pregnancy. These receptors all stem from a female donor in good health, enrolled as a control in a pregnancy study. Each CDR3 is given with its conserved first and last residue. Each record gives: D gene, V gene, clone size, J gene, CDR3 DNA, CDR3 protein. The D gene is left open where the match is weak. A row's size may be missing; if present it is once, few, many or a size class.

d_gene: TRBD2
v_gene: TRBV19
abundance: .
j_gene: TRBJ2-1
CDR3nt: TGTGCCAGTAGTGGGACTAGCGGGGGAAATGAGCAGTTCTTC
CDR3aa: CASSGTSGGNEQFF

d_gene: .
v_gene: TRBV19
abundance: .
j_gene: TRBJ1-5
CDR3nt: TGTGCCAGTAGTCCACCTACGTTAGATAATAGCAATCAGCCCCAGCATTTT
CDR3aa: CASSPPTLDNSNQPQHF

d_gene: .
v_gene: TRBV5-1
abundance: .
j_gene: TRBJ2-7
CDR3nt: TGCGCCAGCAGCTTGGATGGGGGGGCTCTTTACGAGCAGTACTTC
CDR3aa: CASSLDGGALYEQYF

d_gene: TRBD2
v_gene: TRBV5-4
abundance: .
j_gene: TRBJ2-1
CDR3nt: TGTGCCAGCAGCTCGCGCGCGGGACTAGCGGGAGGAAATGAGCAGTTCTTC
CDR3aa: CASSSRAGLAGGNEQFF

d_gene: TRBD1
v_gene: TRBV19
abundance: .
j_gene: TRBJ1-5
CDR3nt: TGTGCCAGTAGCGTACAGGGGGCGCAAAGCAATCAGCCCCAGCATTTT
CDR3aa: CASSVQGAQSNQPQHF

d_gene: .
v_gene: TRBV29-1
abundance: .
j_gene: TRBJ2-3
CDR3nt: TGCAGCGTTGGAGGGGATACGCAGTATTTT
CDR3aa: CSVGGDTQYF

d_gene: .
v_gene: TRBV7-9
abundance: .
j_gene: TRBJ1-6
CDR3nt: TGTGCCAGCAGCTTATCGGGGAGTGCTTTAAATTCACCCCTCCACTTT
CDR3aa: CASSLSGSALNSPLHF

d_gene: TRBD1
v_gene: TRBV7-2
abundance: .
j_gene: TRBJ1-2
CDR3nt: TGTGCCAGCAGCTTATATGCGGTCGGAGGGGGCGCATCCTATGGCTACACCTTC
CDR3aa: CASSLYAVGGGASYGYTF

d_gene: .
v_gene: TRBV9
abundance: .
j_gene: TRBJ1-6
CDR3nt: TGTGCCAGCAGCTCTTTGGGGGGGGGTAATTCACCCCTCCACTTT
CDR3aa: CASSSLGGGNSPLHF

d_gene: TRBD1
v_gene: TRBV2
abundance: .
j_gene: TRBJ2-2
CDR3nt: TGTGCCAGCAGTCCACGGACAGGGAACACCGGGGAGCTGTTTTTT
CDR3aa: CASSPRTGNTGELFF

d_gene: .
v_gene: TRBV2
abundance: .
j_gene: TRBJ2-7
CDR3nt: TGTGCCAGCAGTGAGCGCAGGGACTACGAGCAGTACTTC
CDR3aa: CASSERRDYEQYF

d_gene: TRBD2
v_gene: TRBV4-3
abundance: once
j_gene: TRBJ2-3
CDR3nt: TGCGCCAGCAGCCAAACCGGGACTAGCGGGGGGCGTGGAGATACGCAGTATTTT
CDR3aa: CASSQTGTSGGRGDTQYF

d_gene: .
v_gene: TRBV19
abundance: .
j_gene: TRBJ2-6
CDR3nt: TGTGCCAGTAGTTGGGGGGACAGACACTCTGGGGCCAACGTCCTGACTTTC
CDR3aa: CASSWGDRHSGANVLTF

d_gene: .
v_gene: TRBV7-9
abundance: once
j_gene: TRBJ2-3
CDR3nt: TGTGCCAGCAGCTTCAGGGGGTTAGCGGCACTCACAGATACGCAGTATTTT
CDR3aa: CASSFRGLAALTDTQYF

d_gene: .
v_gene: TRBV18
abundance: .
j_gene: TRBJ2-7
CDR3nt: TGTGCCAGCTCTCTCAGAGACAGGGAGCAGTACTTC
CDR3aa: CASSLRDREQYF

d_gene: .
v_gene: TRBV21-1
abundance: .
j_gene: TRBJ1-1
CDR3nt: TGTGCCAGCAGCTCTAGGGAAGGTTGGGGGAGGGAAGGTAAAGGCACTGAAGCTTTCTTT
CDR3aa: CASSSREGWGREGKGTEAFF

d_gene: .
v_gene: TRBV25-1
abundance: once
j_gene: TRBJ1-2
CDR3nt: TGTGCCAGCAGAGGGGGGGGTGGGGATGGCTACACCTTC
CDR3aa: CASRGGGGDGYTF

d_gene: TRBD1
v_gene: TRBV28
abundance: .
j_gene: TRBJ1-1
CDR3nt: TGTGCCAGCAGTTTTTGGACAGGGGGCGAGAACACTGAAGCTTTCTTT
CDR3aa: CASSFWTGGENTEAFF

d_gene: TRBD2
v_gene: TRBV7-3
abundance: .
j_gene: TRBJ2-1
CDR3nt: TGTGCCAGCAGCCCTATCGGACTAGCATCTAGGAGCTCCTACAATGAGCAGTTCTTC
CDR3aa: CASSPIGLASRSSYNEQFF

d_gene: .
v_gene: TRBV11-3
abundance: .
j_gene: TRBJ1-5
CDR3nt: TGTGCCAGCAGCTTAACCCAGGGTAGCAATCAGCCCCAGCATTTT
CDR3aa: CASSLTQGSNQPQHF

d_gene: TRBD2
v_gene: TRBV7-9
abundance: few
j_gene: TRBJ2-1
CDR3nt: TGTGCCAGCAGCGACGATATGGGGGGAGGGTACAATGAGCAGTTCTTC
CDR3aa: CASSDDMGGGYNEQFF

d_gene: .
v_gene: TRBV19
abundance: .
j_gene: TRBJ2-3
CDR3nt: TGTGCCAGTAGTCCGACGAGGACAGATACGCAGTATTTT
CDR3aa: CASSPTRTDTQYF